This T cell receptor (beta chain) was sequenced for a study of CD8 T cells in Susac syndrome. CDR1 is SGHTA and CDR2 is FQGNSA in the germline V gene. V shed 0 bases and J shed 5 bases, with 9 bases lying between them. This CDR3 has 14 amino acids. Random hexamers served to reverse transcribe roughly 0.45 to 1 ug RNA. Via MiXCR, TCRdb re-called the immunoSEQ multiplex PCR reads, giving one row per CDR3 protein. The sample yields approximately 230,000 distinct CDR3 sequences, around 95% seen once. The material sequenced was CD4+ T cells from PBMCs. The chain couples TRBV7-2 to TRBJ2-3, with a possible D match to TRBD1 (6 bases). The sequence was collected from a human donor with multiple sclerosis. The CDR3 here is CASSLAGAEDTQYF. The CDR3, as DNA: TGTGCCAGCAGCTTAGCGGGGGCGGAAGATACGCAGTATTTT.